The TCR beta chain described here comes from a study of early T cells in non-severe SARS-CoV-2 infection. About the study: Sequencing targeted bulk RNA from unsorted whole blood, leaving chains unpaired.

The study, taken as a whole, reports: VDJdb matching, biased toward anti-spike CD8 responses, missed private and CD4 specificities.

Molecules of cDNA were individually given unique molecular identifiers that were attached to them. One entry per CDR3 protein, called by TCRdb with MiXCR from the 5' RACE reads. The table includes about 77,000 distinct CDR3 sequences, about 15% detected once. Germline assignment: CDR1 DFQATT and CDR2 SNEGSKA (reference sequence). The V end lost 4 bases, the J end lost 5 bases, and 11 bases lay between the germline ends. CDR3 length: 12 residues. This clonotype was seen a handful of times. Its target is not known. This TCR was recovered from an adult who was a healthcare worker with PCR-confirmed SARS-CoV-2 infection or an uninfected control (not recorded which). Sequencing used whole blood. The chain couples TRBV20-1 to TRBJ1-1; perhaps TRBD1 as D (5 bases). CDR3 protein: CSAIQGGTEAFF. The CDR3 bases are TGCAGTGCTATCCAGGGAGGGACTGAAGCTTTCTTT.